Below, 7 T cell receptor beta chains from the same sample are listed, as sequenced in a study of control samples from healthy donors and cancer patients. Data came from immunoSEQ multiplex PCR; TCRdb stores just in-frame clones and leaves some out. The sample carries fewer than 300,000 clones, roughly 82% recorded once. The sequenced material came from PBMCs. These receptors were collected from a woman aged 60-75 years with lung cancer.

The chain has TRBV5-1 and TRBJ1-2; the match to TRBD1 covers 11 bases. Unmatched junction bases numbered 15, after V lost 4 bases and J lost 7 bases. The CDR3 totals 17 residues. Germline loops: CDR1 SGHRS, CDR2 YFSETQ. The CDR3 coding sequence is TGCGCCAGCAGCCAAATACCCCCGGGACAGGGGGTGTCTGGCTACACCTTC. Protein: CASSQIPPGQGVSGYTF.

This rearrangement joins TRBV2 to TRBJ2-1; D perhaps matches TRBD1 (6 bases). Germline CDR1 is SNHLY and CDR2 is FYNNEI. Between the trimmed V and J ends, which lost 6 bases and 5 bases, there was a span of 11 bases. The CDR3 totals 13 residues. The CDR3 region has the DNA TGTGCCAGCAGCCGACAGGCCGACAATGAGCAGTTCTTC. It codes for CASSRQADNEQFF.

This sequence joins TRBV9 and TRBJ1-2; 9 bases fit TRBD1. The CDR3 covers 14 residues. CDR1 SGDLS and CDR2 YYNGEE come from the germline V gene. V lost 3 bases and J lost 2; bases outside the gene matches: 2. CDR3 sequence: CASSAGTGNYGYTF. CDR3 DNA: TGTGCCAGCAGCGCCGGGACAGGGAACTATGGCTACACCTTC.

This chain joins TRBV15 and TRBJ2-5; possibly TRBD1 or TRBD2 for D (5 bases each). V dropped 0 bases and J dropped 4 bases, with 18 bases sitting between them. The CDR3 has 17 amino acids. Germline CDR1 and CDR2: LNHNV and YYDKDF (reference sequence). The CDR3 loop is CATSRDSPRDRGETQYF. The CDR3 region has the DNA TGTGCCACCAGCAGAGATTCCCCCCGGGACCGGGGAGAGACCCAGTACTTC.

The chain couples TRBV7-2 to TRBJ1-3; the D is unclear. V shed 2 bases and J shed 3 bases, with 5 bases lying between them. Per germline, CDR1 SGHTA and CDR2 FQGNSA. This CDR3 spans 13 amino acids. The CDR3 sequence: CASSLQSGNTIYF. The CDR3 region has the DNA TGTGCCAGCAGCTTACAAAGTGGAAACACCATATATTTT.

This clone appeared many times. V and J are TRBV12-3 or TRBV12-4 and TRBJ1-2; TRBD1 matches at 12 bases. The J segment lost 9 bases and the V segment lost 8 bases, leaving 7 bases of the junction unmatched. The CDR3 length is 13 residues. CDR3 nucleotide sequence: TGTGCCAGCGGGGGACAGGGGGCGTCGAGCTACACCTTC. Protein: CASGGQGASSYTF.

V and J are TRBV20-1 and TRBJ2-7; TRBD2 aligns across 7 bases. This CDR3 spans 15 amino acids. Germline V gene sequence: CDR1 DFQATT, CDR2 SNEGSKA (reference sequence). Trimming took 3 bases from V and 1 from J; bases not matched to a gene: 9. The CDR3 loop reads CSASQRGRVSYEQYF. In nucleotides, the CDR3 is TGCAGTGCTAGTCAGCGCGGGAGAGTGTCCTACGAGCAGTACTTC.